This passage covers 30 T cell receptor beta chains from one sample sequenced in a study of blood T cell repertoires in COVID-19 (TCRdb year 2020). The library was built by means of the immunoSEQ multiplex PCR assay. TCRdb took over this immuneACCESS table, retaining in-frame rearrangements with V and J assigned. Such tables are incomplete; in checked studies, under half of the missing clones stem from an unresolved V gene, and the remainder is unexplained. This sample holds 150,000 to 200,000 clones; around 86% were observed only once. In total, the top ten clones hold roughly 13% of the sample. Sequenced input: peripheral blood. The receptors originated from an older man who had recovered from COVID-19.

This chain links TRBV19 with TRBJ2-1; 8 bases match TRBD2. V shed 3 bases and J 5 bases; nucleotides not matched to a gene: 15. Germline V CDR1 and CDR2: LNHDA, SQIVND (reference sequence). The CDR3 spans 18 residues. CDR3 in amino acids: CASSMGREGLDVDNEQFF. CDR3 nucleotide sequence: TGTGCCAGTAGTATGGGACGGGAGGGCTTAGACGTGGACAATGAGCAGTTCTTC.

The gene calls are TRBV2 and TRBJ2-5, with a weak D call TRBD1 (6 bases). Trimming pared 6 bases from V and 6 bases from J, leaving 14 bases between. The CDR3 is made up of 13 amino acids. Looked up from germline, CDR1 is SNHLY and CDR2 is FYNNEI. The CDR3 region has the DNA TGTGCCAGCAGCGTGGACAGTATGAAGACCCAGTACTTC. Amino acid sequence: CASSVDSMKTQYF.

This sequence joins TRBV7-2 and TRBJ2-1, with TRBD2 matching over 7 bases. V shed 2 bases and J 6 bases; nucleotides not matched to a gene: 10. This CDR3 region has 16 residues. CDR1 is SGHTA and CDR2 is FQGNSA in the germline V gene. Here the CDR3 reads CASSLRRGREANEQFF. CDR3 nucleotides: TGTGCCAGCAGCTTACGTCGGGGGAGGGAAGCCAATGAGCAGTTCTTC.

CDR3 region: CASSPTGSGETQYF. CDR3 nucleotide sequence: TGCGCCAGCAGCCCGACCGGGAGTGGAGAGACCCAGTACTTC. This chain uses TRBV5-1 with TRBJ2-5, with D perhaps TRBD2 (6 bases). Germline V gene data show CDR1 as SGHRS and CDR2 as YFSETQ. Trimming took off 4 bases at V and 4 bases at J, with 14 bases between the two ends. The length of the CDR3 is 14 residues.

This chain uses TRBV3-1 (or the pseudogene TRBV3-2) with TRBJ2-1; no clear D. The V gene lost 0 bases and the J gene lost 6 bases, with 12 bases spanning the gap. The V gene's germline CDR1 is LGHDT and CDR2 YNNKEL (reference sequence). The CDR3 is 15 amino acids. CDR3 sequence: CASSQDKLETNEQFF. The CDR3 bases are TGTGCCAGCAGCCAAGATAAGCTAGAGACCAATGAGCAGTTCTTC.

This rearrangement joins TRBV6-2 or TRBV6-3 to TRBJ1-6; TRBD1 is a possible D gene (6 bases). The CDR3 is 15 residues long. Between the trimmed V and J ends, which lost 2 bases and 8 bases, there was a span of 13 bases. Looked up from germline, CDR1 is MNHEY and CDR2 is SVGEGT. The CDR3 bases are TGTGCCAGCAGTTACGGGACACTCGGCGATTCACCCCTCCACTTT. The encoded protein is CASSYGTLGDSPLHF.

The chain joins TRBV5-1 to TRBJ1-2; no clear D. This CDR3 has 14 residues. V lost 0 bases to trimming and J lost 2 bases, with 8 bases between them. Germline values: CDR1 SGHRS, CDR2 YFSETQ. CDR3 amino acids: CASSLDRLNYGYTF. In nucleotides, the CDR3 is TGCGCCAGCAGCTTGGATAGATTAAACTATGGCTACACCTTC.

This chain uses TRBV5-4 with TRBJ2-7, with TRBD1 identical over 9 bases. The V and J ends lost 0 bases and 3 bases, in that order; junction bases with no gene match: 7. This CDR3 is 16 amino acids long. Germline V gives CDR1 SGHNT, CDR2 YYREEE (reference sequence). CDR3 protein: CASSLDPDRGGYEQYF. Written as DNA, the CDR3 is TGTGCCAGCAGCTTGGATCCTGACAGGGGGGGCTACGAGCAGTACTTC.

This chain links TRBV10-3 with TRBJ1-1; D might be TRBD1 (5 bases). The germline V gene encodes CDR1 ENHRY and CDR2 SYGVKD. Trimming stripped 3 bases from V and 4 bases from J, with 15 bases between. This CDR3 has 15 residues. CDR3 sequence: CAISDGGYRGTEAFF. The CDR3 nucleotides read TGTGCCATCAGTGATGGGGGGTACAGAGGCACTGAAGCTTTCTTT.

In its sample, this clone was seen once. This chain joins TRBV5-1 and TRBJ1-6; D is possibly TRBD1 (6 bases). The CDR3 totals 15 residues. Germline values: CDR1 SGHRS, CDR2 YFSETQ. V dropped 1 base and J dropped 5 bases, with 10 bases sitting between them. The CDR3 loop reads CASSLSPGDNSPLHF. DNA for the CDR3: TGCGCCAGCAGCTTGTCGCCAGGGGATAATTCACCCCTCCACTTT.

The J gene is TRBJ2-5, the V gene TRBV19; 9 bases line up with TRBD1. CDR1 and CDR2 (germline): LNHDA, SQIVND (reference sequence). The CDR3 sequence is 14 residues long. J lost 5 bases, V lost 10 bases, and 11 bases had no gene match. CDR3 sequence reads: CATSGQGPVETQYF. The DNA for the CDR3 is TGTGCCACTTCTGGACAGGGGCCCGTGGAGACCCAGTACTTC.

The chain combines TRBV3-1 (or the pseudogene TRBV3-2) with TRBJ1-2; D possibly corresponds to TRBD1 (5 bases). The V gene's germline CDR1 is LGHDT and CDR2 YNNKEL (reference sequence). Trimming took off 0 bases at V and 4 bases at J, with 9 bases between the two ends. CDR3 length: 14 residues. CDR3 nucleotide sequence: TGTGCCAGCAGCCAAGAGTCAGGGATCTATGGCTACACCTTC. This encodes CASSQESGIYGYTF.

The V and J genes are TRBV5-1 and TRBJ2-1; 10 nucleotides line up with TRBD2. The CDR3 is 17 amino acids. The V and J ends lost 0 bases and 7 bases, in that order; junction bases with no gene match: 10. CDR1 SGHRS and CDR2 YFSETQ come from the germline V gene. CDR3 DNA sequence: TGCGCCAGCAGCTTGGGGCCGATGGGACTAGCGAAGAATGAGCAGTTCTTC. It codes for CASSLGPMGLAKNEQFF.

The gene calls are TRBV18 and TRBJ2-7; TRBD1 matches at 7 bases. The germline gives CDR1 KGHSH, CDR2 LQKENI. Trimming removed 3 bases from V and 5 bases from J; junction bases left unmatched: 10. This CDR3 spans 15 amino acids. The CDR3 coding sequence is TGTGCCAGCTCACCGGCACAGGGGAAATTGAACGAGCAGTACTTC. Translated, it gives CASSPAQGKLNEQYF. Filled out from reference TRBV18 and TRBJ2-7, the complete variable domain reads NAGVMQNPRHLVRRRGQEARLRCSPMKGHSHVYWYRQLPEEGLKFMVYLQKENIIDESGMPKERFSAEFPKEGPSILRIQQVVRGDSAAYFCASSPAQGKLNEQYFGPGTRLTVT.

The rearrangement uses TRBV4-3 and TRBJ2-1; 8 nucleotides match TRBD2. V gave up 1 base and J gave up 3 bases; unmatched junction bases: 8. This CDR3 comprises 17 residues. Germline CDR1 reads LGHNA; CDR2 reads YSLEER. This CDR3 reads CASSQGGLAGFYNEQFF. CDR3 nucleotides: TGCGCCAGCAGCCAAGGCGGCCTAGCGGGTTTCTACAATGAGCAGTTCTTC.

This rearrangement joins TRBV13 to TRBJ2-7; the match to TRBD2 covers 14 bases. The V gene end was trimmed by 4 bases and the J gene end by 12 bases; junction bases not matched to a gene: 8. The CDR3 is made up of 14 amino acids. Germline CDR1 and CDR2: PRHDT and FYEKMQ (reference sequence). CDR3 protein: CASSSQGLAGGLYF. CDR3 DNA: TGTGCCAGCAGCTCCCAAGGACTAGCGGGAGGATTGTACTTC.

V usage is TRBV3-1 (or the pseudogene TRBV3-2) and J usage is TRBJ2-7; TRBD2 agrees at 8 bases. V lost 3 bases to trimming and J lost 3 bases; unmatched junction nucleotides: 10. CDR3 length equals 16 residues. CDR1 is LGHDT and CDR2 is YNNKEL in the germline V gene (reference sequence). Here the CDR3 DNA reads TGTGCCAGCAGCCATAGCGGGGTAGCTAGCGTCTACGAGCAGTACTTC. It codes for CASSHSGVASVYEQYF.

This clone occurred a few times. The chain combines TRBV6-6 with TRBJ2-5; D is unclear. CDR1 is MNHNY and CDR2 is SVGAGI in the germline V gene (reference sequence). The CDR3 covers 13 residues. The V end lost 4 bases, the J end lost 5 bases, and 11 bases lay between the germline ends. CDR3 sequence reads: CASSSAARETQYF. CDR3 bases: TGTGCCAGCAGTTCTGCCGCGAGGGAGACCCAGTACTTC.

This chain connects TRBV2 to TRBJ2-1, with 8 nucleotides matching TRBD1. V was pared by 2 bases and J by 9 bases, with 6 bases of the junction left unmatched. Germline-derived CDR1 and CDR2 are SNHLY and FYNNEI. This CDR3 spans 14 amino acids. In nucleotides, the CDR3 is TGTGCCAGCAGTGAAATCCAGGGGGCGGGTGAGCAGTTCTTC. This gives the protein CASSEIQGAGEQFF.

The chain has TRBV7-9 and TRBJ2-3, with a tentative D call TRBD1 (6 bases). The germline CDR1 and CDR2 sequences are SEHNR and FQNEAQ (reference sequence). This CDR3 spans 12 amino acids. With 5 bases removed from V and 6 bases from J, the gap between germline ends came to 9 bases. CDR3 DNA: TGTGCCAGCAGCCCGAGGGGGGATACGCAGTATTTT. Its protein is CASSPRGDTQYF.

This chain uses TRBV4-3 with TRBJ2-3, with D unresolved. This CDR3 comprises 15 residues. Germline CDR1 reads LGHNA; CDR2 reads YSLEER. Trimming took 2 bases from V and 0 from J, leaving 9 bases between them. CDR3: CASSQNFFSTDTQYF. The CDR3 coding sequence is TGCGCCAGCAGCCAAAACTTCTTCAGCACAGATACGCAGTATTTT.

This rearrangement joins TRBV19 to TRBJ1-2, with D perhaps TRBD1 (6 bases). Trimming cost V 0 bases and J 4 bases, with 15 bases left between them. The CDR3 is 16 residues long. Germline CDR1 and CDR2: LNHDA and SQIVND (reference sequence). The CDR3 loop reads CASSIDRRGGLYGYTF. Here the CDR3 DNA reads TGTGCCAGTAGTATAGATCGGAGGGGGGGACTCTATGGCTACACCTTC.

This clone was counted a single time. This chain uses TRBV5-4 with TRBJ2-5; D ambiguous. CDR3 length: 16 residues. V lost 0 bases to trimming and J lost 0 bases, with 12 bases between them. The germline V gene has CDR1 SGHNT and CDR2 YYREEE (reference sequence). CDR3 in DNA: TGTGCCAGCAGCTTGGCCCCAGAACAGTACCAAGAGACCCAGTACTTC. Encoded protein: CASSLAPEQYQETQYF.

This chain joins TRBV11-3 and TRBJ2-6; TRBD2 aligns across 7 bases. Trimming cost V 8 bases and J 0 bases; bases outside gene matches: 7. The CDR3 is 16 amino acids. The germline CDR1 and CDR2 sequences are SGHNT and YENEEA. CDR3 in amino acids: CASQAGGGSGANVLTF. For the CDR3, the DNA is TGTGCCAGCCAGGCGGGCGGGGGCTCTGGGGCCAACGTCCTGACTTTC.

This sequence joins TRBV18 and TRBJ2-7; TRBD1 matches at 7 bases. Germline CDR1 reads KGHSH; CDR2 reads LQKENI. After removal of 8 bases from V and 5 bases from J, the junction contained 9 bases not matched to a gene. This CDR3 region has 13 residues. CDR3 protein: CASQRQGSHEQYF. As DNA, the CDR3 is TGTGCCAGCCAACGACAGGGCAGCCACGAGCAGTACTTC.

The V and J genes are TRBV9 and TRBJ2-1; 10 bases line up with TRBD2. The V gene's germline CDR1 is SGDLS and CDR2 YYNGEE. Germline trimming cut 0 bases from V and 6 bases from J; bases unmatched to any gene: 3. The CDR3 covers 15 residues. Written as DNA, the CDR3 is TGTGCCAGCAGCGTAGATAGCGGGAGGATCAATGAGCAGTTCTTC. The encoded protein is CASSVDSGRINEQFF.

This clone came up once. This chain links TRBV5-1 with TRBJ2-1; weak D call: TRBD2 (5 bases). Trimming left V 2 bases short and J 1 base short, with 13 bases between. The germline V gene encodes CDR1 SGHRS and CDR2 YFSETQ. This CDR3 region has 16 residues. CDR3 sequence (DNA): TGCGCCAGCAGCTTAGCTCCCGGGATATCCTACAATGAGCAGTTCTTC. Translated, it gives CASSLAPGISYNEQFF.

V gene TRBV4-1 combines with J gene TRBJ2-2; tentatively, D is TRBD1 (5 bases). The germline V gene has CDR1 MGHRA and CDR2 YSYEKL. The V end lost 0 bases, the J end lost 4 bases, and 12 bases lay between the germline ends. CDR3 length equals 16 residues. The CDR3 DNA is TGCGCCAGCAGCCAAGAGGTCCAGGGTAGCACCGGGGAGCTGTTTTTT. It is translated as CASSQEVQGSTGELFF.

The V and J genes are TRBV6-1 and TRBJ2-5; D might be TRBD1 (7 bases). Trimming stripped 0 bases from V and 4 bases from J, with 15 bases between. This CDR3 contains 16 residues. Per germline, CDR1 MNHNS and CDR2 SASEGT. CDR3 loop: CASSEAKGGQRETQYF. The DNA of the CDR3 is TGTGCCAGCAGTGAAGCGAAGGGGGGACAGCGAGAGACCCAGTACTTC.

This clone was seen more than once but under ten times. This sequence joins TRBV10-2 and TRBJ2-3; D gene ambiguous. This CDR3 comprises 15 residues. Trimming took 5 bases from V and 6 from J, leaving 18 bases between them. Per germline, CDR1 WSHSY and CDR2 SAAADI. The CDR3 loop reads CASSTDSYLGDTQYF. CDR3 nucleotides: TGCGCCAGCAGTACCGACTCATACCTCGGGGATACGCAGTATTTT.